This entry features one TCR beta chain sequence. This record comes from a study of cytomegalovirus exposure and HLA in healthy donors. The CDR3 extends over 12 amino acids. V trimming: 7 bases; J trimming: 5 bases; junction bases outside the gene matches: 2. Germline CDR1 reads KGHSH; CDR2 reads LQKENI. The primer mix had 60 Vbeta and 13 Jbeta primers. Only in-frame clones appear in the TCRdb table, and some are missing; sequencing was by immunoSEQ multiplex PCR. Here the sample spans 63,000 or so clones, roughly 84% being singletons. The genes are TRBV18 and TRBJ1-1; 9 nucleotides match TRBD1. The specimen sequenced was PBMCs. The sequence came from a woman in her twenties or thirties in good health and CMV-seronegative. The CDR3 nucleotides are TGTGCCAGCTTGGGGACAGGGACTGAAGCTTTCTTT. This sequence encodes CASLGTGTEAFF.